Listed here are 21 T cell receptor beta chains from one sample, sequenced in a study of monozygotic twins with cystic fibrosis (dated by TCRdb to 2020 to 2022). To prepare the library, the immunoSEQ multiplex PCR assay was applied. Not all clones reach the TCRdb copy of this immuneACCESS table, which keeps in-frame sequences only. Checked studies attribute under half of the gap to unresolved V genes and leave the rest unexplained. Here the sample has 7,500 to 9,500 clones; 90% to 95% occur a single time. The ten largest clones represent about 0.49% of the sample. Sample: blood. These receptors were obtained from a boy between 2 and 15 years old with cystic fibrosis.

J is TRBJ1-4 and V is TRBV6-5, with 7 bases that match TRBD1. Trimming at V came to 0 bases and at J to 7 bases, leaving 5 bases not matched to a gene. The germline V gene encodes CDR1 MNHEY and CDR2 SVGAGI. The CDR3 has 15 residues. CDR3 loop: CASSYSGGRGEKLFF. CDR3 coding DNA: TGTGCCAGCAGTTACTCAGGGGGCCGAGGTGAAAAACTGTTTTTT.

This rearrangement joins TRBV9 to TRBJ1-3; D not certain. V lost 0 bases and J 4 bases, leaving 8 bases between the germline ends. CDR3 length: 14 residues. The germline CDR1 and CDR2 sequences are SGDLS and YYNGEE. The CDR3 DNA sequence: TGTGCCAGCAGCGTAGGGAAATCCGGAAACACCATATATTTT. It is translated as CASSVGKSGNTIYF. Drawing the rest from reference TRBV9 and TRBJ1-3, the complete variable domain is DSGVTQTPKHLITATGQRVTLRCSPRSGDLSVYWYQQSLDQGLQFLIQYYNGEERAKGNILERFSAQQFPDLHSELNLSSLELGDSALYFCASSVGKSGNTIYFGEGSWLTVV.

About this clone: Other DNA variants within this sample encode the same CDR3. This rearrangement joins TRBV5-1 to TRBJ1-1; 7 nucleotides align to TRBD1. Germline V gene data show CDR1 as SGHRS and CDR2 as YFSETQ. The V and J ends lost 5 bases and 10 bases, in that order; junction bases with no gene match: 11. CDR3 length equals 13 residues. CDR3 bases: TGCGCCAGCAGAGGACAGGCCCGAGAGGGAGCTTTCTTT. It codes for CASRGQAREGAFF.

This chain connects TRBV5-1 to TRBJ2-7; D gene ambiguous. The V end was cut by 2 bases, the J end by 2 bases, with 5 bases between. Germline CDR1 SGHRS, CDR2 YFSETQ. The CDR3 loop spans 12 amino acids. The CDR3 DNA follows: TGCGCCAGCAGCTTTAATACCTACGAGCAGTACTTC. It codes for CASSFNTYEQYF.

The chain is built from TRBV21-1 and TRBJ1-5; no DNA check was done on the table's D call, TRBD1. TRBV21-1 is reported as a pseudogene. The CDR3 has 16 residues. The CDR3 region is CASSSHGPYSNQPQHF. For the CDR3, the DNA is TGTGCCAGCAGCTCTCATGGCCCTTATAGCAATCAGCCCCAGCATTTT.

V and J are TRBV7-2 and TRBJ2-3, with 8 bases identical to TRBD1. This CDR3 is built from 15 residues. V shed 5 bases and J 0 bases; nucleotides not matched to a gene: 4. Looked up from germline, CDR1 is SGHTA and CDR2 is FQGNSA. The CDR3 DNA sequence: TGTGCCAGCAGCCCCTGGGACAGGAGCACAGATACGCAGTATTTT. Translation gives CASSPWDRSTDTQYF.

The V gene is TRBV6-5, the J gene TRBJ1-1; 8 nucleotides line up with TRBD1. CDR1 is MNHEY, CDR2 SVGAGI, per germline. CDR3 length equals 15 residues. The V gene end was trimmed by 5 bases and the J gene end by 5 bases; junction bases not matched to a gene: 10. CDR3 region: CASSGRTGIGTEAFF. The CDR3 DNA is TGTGCCAGCAGTGGACGGACAGGGATTGGAACTGAAGCTTTCTTT.

The gene calls are TRBV27 and TRBJ1-5; D is perhaps TRBD1 (5 bases). V was shortened by 5 bases and J by 9 bases, with 17 bases between the two germline ends. The CDR3 is 14 amino acids. CDR1 is MNHEY, CDR2 SMNVEV, per germline (reference sequence). In DNA form, the CDR3 reads TGTGCCAGCAGTCCCACTCGGGCGGGGGGGCCCCAGCATTTT. Its protein product is CASSPTRAGGPQHF.

The chain has TRBV5-1 and TRBJ2-3, with D hard to call. The germline V gene encodes CDR1 SGHRS and CDR2 YFSETQ. The V end was cut by 0 bases, the J end by 3 bases, with 2 bases between. The CDR3 is 12 amino acids. In DNA, the CDR3 is TGCGCCAGCAGCTTGGAGACAGATACGCAGTATTTT. This codes for CASSLETDTQYF.

The chain has TRBV2 and TRBJ1-4; unclear D gene. CDR3 length: 17 amino acids. V gave up 3 bases and J gave up 2 bases, with 16 bases separating them. The germline gives CDR1 SNHLY, CDR2 FYNNEI. The CDR3 nucleotides are TGTGCCAGCAGTGACCCCCCGGTATTTGCGACTAATGAAAAACTGTTTTTT. This translates into CASSDPPVFATNEKLFF.

The chain couples TRBV7-9 to TRBJ1-1; 8 bases are a match to TRBD1. The CDR3 spans 14 residues. V gave up 5 bases and J gave up 2 bases; unmatched junction bases: 4. Looked up from germline, CDR1 is SEHNR and CDR2 is FQNEAQ (reference sequence). The CDR3 DNA follows: TGTGCCAGCAGCCCAGGGGGCGAAAACACTGAAGCTTTCTTT. Translated: CASSPGGENTEAFF.

This sequence joins TRBV2 and TRBJ1-5, with 8 bases fitting TRBD1. V gave up 4 bases and J gave up 4 bases; unmatched junction bases: 6. The CDR3 consists of 15 residues. Germline lookup yields CDR1 SNHLY and CDR2 FYNNEI. CDR3 coding DNA: TGTGCCAGCAGTGGGACAGGGCAGGGGAATCAGCCCCAGCATTTT. Translating gives CASSGTGQGNQPQHF.

The chain is built from TRBV9 and TRBJ1-1; no clear D gene. Per the germline V gene, CDR1 is SGDLS and CDR2 is YYNGEE. Trimming cost V 0 bases and J 0 bases, with 9 bases left between them. CDR3 length equals 15 residues. Here the CDR3 reads CASSVAQSMNTEAFF. The CDR3 nucleotides are TGTGCCAGCAGCGTAGCACAGTCCATGAACACTGAAGCTTTCTTT. Looking up the rest from reference TRBV9 and TRBJ1-1 gives the full variable domain: DSGVTQTPKHLITATGQRVTLRCSPRSGDLSVYWYQQSLDQGLQFLIQYYNGEERAKGNILERFSAQQFPDLHSELNLSSLELGDSALYFCASSVAQSMNTEAFFGQGTRLTVV.

V and J are TRBV5-8 and TRBJ2-1, with D possibly being TRBD1 or TRBD2 (7 bases each). Trimming took 6 bases from V and 4 from J, leaving 17 bases between them. Germline V gives CDR1 SGHTS, CDR2 YDEGEE. The CDR3 runs 15 residues. CDR3 nucleotide sequence: TGTGCCAGCACCCCAGGGGGGGCCCAATACAATGAGCAGTTCTTC. It encodes CASTPGGAQYNEQFF.

The V call is TRBV5-6, the J call TRBJ2-7; 8 nucleotides align to TRBD2. This CDR3 is built from 17 residues. J lost 4 bases, V lost 0 bases, and 12 bases had no gene match. Looked up from germline, CDR1 is SGHDT and CDR2 is YYEEEE. The CDR3 reads CASSLAGRGGLKYEQYF. The CDR3 coding sequence is TGTGCCAGCAGCTTGGCCGGGAGGGGTGGACTAAAATACGAGCAGTACTTC.

The V and J genes are TRBV27 and TRBJ2-7; D uncertain. The CDR3 contains 15 residues. CDR1 is MNHEY and CDR2 is SMNVEV in the germline V gene (reference sequence). Trimming stripped 0 bases from V and 3 bases from J, with 12 bases between. The CDR3 DNA is TGTGCCAGCAGTTTATCTTTTGGTGGAGACTACGAGCAGTACTTC. Amino acid sequence: CASSLSFGGDYEQYF.

This clone was detected only a few times. The rearrangement uses TRBV2 and TRBJ1-1; 7 nucleotides agree with TRBD1. The germline CDR1 and CDR2 sequences are SNHLY and FYNNEI. CDR3 size: 14 residues. Trimming cost V 8 bases and J 2 bases; bases outside gene matches: 8. CDR3 nucleotide sequence: TGTGCCAGCTTACAGGGGCGGTCAAACACTGAAGCTTTCTTT. This sequence encodes CASLQGRSNTEAFF.

This clone is a singleton in its sample. The chain is built from TRBV6-5 and TRBJ2-7; 7 bases line up with TRBD2. Germline-derived CDR1 and CDR2 are MNHEY and SVGAGI. This CDR3 has 14 amino acids. The junction had 12 bases not matched to a gene; V was cut back by 10 bases and J by 3 bases. CDR3 residues: CATLNGGKGYEQYF. In nucleotides, the CDR3 is TGTGCCACCCTAAACGGGGGGAAAGGCTACGAGCAGTACTTC.

The genes are TRBV5-6 and TRBJ1-2; D is unclear. The length of the CDR3 is 15 residues. V gave up 4 bases and J gave up 2 bases, with 15 bases separating them. Germline CDR1 reads SGHDT; CDR2 reads YYEEEE. CDR3 bases: TGTGCCAGCAGCCTCTTTGCCAGATTGAACTATGGCTACACCTTC. It is translated as CASSLFARLNYGYTF.

J is TRBJ2-1 and V is TRBV27; possibly TRBD2 for D (5 bases). This CDR3 comprises 16 residues. Germline V gives CDR1 MNHEY, CDR2 SMNVEV (reference sequence). The V end was cut by 3 bases, the J end by 5 bases, with 17 bases between. The CDR3 DNA is TGTGCCAGCAGTTTTACGCCCCGGGGAACCAACAATGAGCAGTTCTTC. The encoded protein is CASSFTPRGTNNEQFF.

The genes are TRBV18 and TRBJ2-1; D call uncertain. The CDR3 is made up of 14 amino acids. Germline lookup yields CDR1 KGHSH and CDR2 LQKENI. Trimming removed 3 bases at V and 8 bases at J, with 14 bases between. This CDR3 reads CASSPRSLLYEQFF. In DNA form, the CDR3 reads TGTGCCAGCTCACCCCGCAGCCTTCTCTATGAGCAGTTCTTC.